The 23 T cell receptor beta chains given below trace back to one sample, sequenced in a study of T-cell reconstitution after alpha-beta-depleted transplantation in children. Unique molecular identifiers tagged the TCRbeta library. TCRdb re-analysed the PCR reads in MiXCR, keeping a single row per CDR3 protein. This table holds approximately 500,000 distinct CDR3 sequences, 10% to 13% found once. Sample: PBMCs, taken before TCRalphabeta/CD19-depleted stem cell transplant. Every receptor here comes from a child aged 2 to 15 with inherited bone marrow failure, due to receive a stem cell transplant.

This clonotype was seen only once. A read error is possible here, since a much larger clone lies one base away. The chain joins TRBV5-1 to TRBJ2-2; D unresolved. The CDR3 sequence is 14 residues long. CDR1 SGHRS and CDR2 YFSETQ come from the germline V gene. CDR3 nucleotides: TGCTCCAGCAGCTTTTCCCCACTGGACGGGGAGCTGTTTTTT. It codes for CSSSFSPLDGELFF.

This clonotype was observed a single time. This chain connects TRBV20-1 to TRBJ2-7; D perhaps matches TRBD1 (5 bases). V lost 4 bases, J lost 3 bases, and 10 bases lay in between. Germline assignment: CDR1 DFQATT and CDR2 SNEGSKA (reference sequence). CDR3 length: 12 residues. In DNA form, the CDR3 reads TGCAGTGCTAATCAGGGTATCTACGAGCAGTACTTC. Amino acid sequence: CSANQGIYEQYF.

The sample holds many counts of this clonotype. This rearrangement joins TRBV28 to TRBJ2-1; 11 nucleotides match TRBD2. V lost 3 bases to trimming and J lost 4 bases; unmatched junction nucleotides: 5. This CDR3 comprises 16 residues. The germline V gene encodes CDR1 MDHEN and CDR2 SYDVKM. CDR3 sequence: CASSFTTSGNYNEQFF. CDR3 DNA: TGTGCCAGCAGTTTTACGACTAGCGGGAATTACAATGAGCAGTTCTTC.

The sample holds many counts of this clonotype. V is TRBV12-3 or TRBV12-4 and J is TRBJ1-1; D remains ambiguous. This CDR3 has 12 amino acids. V lost 3 bases and J 1 base, leaving 3 bases between the germline ends. The CDR3 DNA reads as TGTGCCAGCAGTTTCAGGAACACTGAAGCTTTCTTT. It encodes CASSFRNTEAFF.

This clonotype has at least ten counts. The V and J genes are TRBV4-3 and TRBJ2-2, with D possibly being TRBD2 (5 bases). V shed 3 bases and J shed 0 bases, with 14 bases lying between them. Germline loops: CDR1 LGHNA, CDR2 YSLEER. The CDR3 loop spans 17 amino acids. CDR3: CASSHSADSPNTGELFF. CDR3 sequence (DNA): TGCGCCAGCAGCCATTCAGCGGACTCGCCGAACACCGGGGAGCTGTTTTTT.

This clonotype occurred many times. CDR3 residues: CASSYPGTSGRDTQYF. The CDR3, as DNA: TGTGCCAGCAGTTACCCCGGGACTAGCGGGAGGGATACGCAGTATTTT. V gene TRBV6-5 combines with J gene TRBJ2-3, with TRBD2 matching 15 bases. Germline V gene data show CDR1 as MNHEY and CDR2 as SVGAGI. There are 16 residues in the CDR3. V lost 2 bases and J lost 6; bases outside the gene matches: 3.

This clonotype was seen ten or more times. This rearrangement joins TRBV5-1 to TRBJ1-4; TRBD1 matches at 7 bases. CDR1 is SGHRS, CDR2 YFSETQ, per germline. The V gene end was trimmed by 4 bases and the J gene end by 0 bases; junction bases not matched to a gene: 6. This CDR3 has 16 residues. CDR3 region: CASSMGQTTTNEKLFF. The CDR3 DNA sequence: TGCGCCAGCAGCATGGGACAGACCACAACTAATGAAAAACTGTTTTTT.

This clonotype was counted at least ten times. This chain joins TRBV10-3 and TRBJ1-5; the D gene is possibly TRBD1 (5 bases). The germline CDR1 and CDR2 sequences are ENHRY and SYGVKD. This CDR3 has 14 residues. Trimming pared 2 bases from V and 2 bases from J, leaving 7 bases between. Here the CDR3 reads CAISEVRGNQPQHF. The CDR3 DNA is TGTGCCATCAGTGAGGTCAGGGGCAATCAGCCCCAGCATTTT.

This clonotype appeared many times. The chain's CDR3 is CASGTGTSGRPRKNIQYF. DNA of the CDR3: TGTGCCAGCGGAACCGGGACTAGCGGGAGGCCCCGCAAAAACATTCAGTACTTC. The V gene is TRBV12-3 or TRBV12-4, the J gene TRBJ2-4, with TRBD2 matching 15 bases. The CDR3 is 18 amino acids. J was trimmed by 3 bases and V by 8 bases; bases with no gene match: 11.

This rearrangement joins TRBV12-3 or TRBV12-4 to TRBJ1-2; D unresolved. The V end was cut by 6 bases, the J end by 4 bases, with 12 bases between. The CDR3 loop spans 13 amino acids. The CDR3 nucleotides read TGTGCCAGCAGCGCGGTCCGCTTCTATGGCTACACCTTC. Protein sequence: CASSAVRFYGYTF.

This clonotype was found many times. The CDR3 loop reads CASSLVSSGSVAFKEQFF. DNA of the CDR3: TGCGCCAGCAGCTTGGTGTCTAGCGGGAGTGTAGCATTCAAGGAGCAGTTCTTC. This chain connects TRBV5-1 to TRBJ2-1; 10 bases align to TRBD2. The J segment lost 10 bases and the V segment lost 0 bases, leaving 16 bases of the junction unmatched. Germline assignment: CDR1 SGHRS and CDR2 YFSETQ. This CDR3 has 18 residues. Supplemented by reference TRBV5-1 and TRBJ2-1, the full variable domain reads KAGVTQTPRYLIKTRGQQVTLSCSPISGHRSVSWYQQTPGQGLQFLFEYFSETQRNKGNFPGRFSGRQFSNSRSEMNVSTLELGDSALYLCASSLVSSGSVAFKEQFFGPGTRLTVL.

This clonotype was observed at least ten times. The genes are TRBV7-9 and TRBJ2-5, with unresolved D. Trimming stripped 1 base from V and 4 bases from J, with 13 bases between. Germline CDR1 and CDR2: SEHNR and FQNEAQ (reference sequence). This CDR3 comprises 15 residues. CDR3 residues: CASSLGRAPGETQYF. DNA of the CDR3: TGTGCCAGCAGCTTAGGAAGAGCACCGGGAGAGACCCAGTACTTC.

This clonotype was seen repeatedly, ten times or more. CDR3 nucleotides: TGCGCCAGCAGCCAAGACGCTAGTGGGTACAATGAGCAGTTCTTC. It specifies CASSQDASGYNEQFF. The rearrangement joins TRBV4-3 to TRBJ2-1; D gene unclear. V was pared by 0 bases and J by 4 bases, with 10 bases between. Germline CDR1 and CDR2: LGHNA and YSLEER. There are 15 residues in the CDR3.

This clonotype has just a few counts. The chain joins TRBV2 to TRBJ2-1; D may be TRBD2 (6 bases). Germline V lookup: CDR1 SNHLY, CDR2 FYNNEI. The ends were cut back, 3 bases at V and 1 base at J, with 10 bases in the middle. The CDR3 is 15 amino acids. This CDR3 is CASSDRERSYNEQFF. DNA of the CDR3: TGTGCCAGCAGTGATCGGGAGAGGTCCTACAATGAGCAGTTCTTC.

This chain uses TRBV20-1 with TRBJ1-5; D remains ambiguous. The germline V and J ends were trimmed by 3 bases and 0 bases, with 12 bases remaining between them. CDR1 and CDR2 (germline): DFQATT, SNEGSKA (reference sequence). This CDR3 is 15 amino acids long. CDR3 DNA sequence: TGCAGTGCTAGCCCCCGCCTGTATAGCAATCAGCCCCAGCATTTT. The encoded protein is CSASPRLYSNQPQHF.

This clonotype was counted only a few times. The V and J genes are TRBV6-2 or TRBV6-3 and TRBJ2-6, with unresolved D. V was cut by 7 bases and J by 1 base, with 5 bases left in between. The CDR3 is 13 residues long. Per the germline V gene, CDR1 is MNHEY and CDR2 is SVGEGT. The CDR3 protein is CASTHSGANVLTF. CDR3 DNA: TGTGCCAGCACCCATTCTGGGGCCAACGTCCTGACTTTC.

This clonotype was detected a few times. The J gene is TRBJ1-5, the V gene TRBV6-2 or TRBV6-3; D might be TRBD1 (6 bases). This CDR3 is built from 12 residues. V gave up 8 bases and J gave up 6 bases, with 11 bases separating them. Germline lookup yields CDR1 MNHEY and CDR2 SVGEGT. This CDR3 reads CASGQIGQPQHF. CDR3 nucleotides: TGTGCCAGCGGACAGATAGGTCAGCCCCAGCATTTT.

This clonotype was seen a few times. V gene TRBV29-1 combines with J gene TRBJ2-1; TRBD1 matches at 7 bases. Germline-derived CDR1 and CDR2 are SQVTM and ANQGSEA. Trimming at V came to 4 bases and at J to 8 bases, leaving 20 bases not matched to a gene. The CDR3 spans 17 residues. The CDR3 coding sequence is TGCAGCGTTGGCCCCCTTCACGGGCAGGGGGAAGTTGATGAGCAGTTCTTC. Its translation is CSVGPLHGQGEVDEQFF.

This clonotype was picked up a small number of times. This sequence joins TRBV5-1 and TRBJ2-7; D tentatively reads TRBD1 or TRBD2 (5 bases each). Germline assignment: CDR1 SGHRS and CDR2 YFSETQ. The CDR3 has 15 residues. Trimming stripped 0 bases from V and 4 bases from J, with 14 bases between. CDR3 sequence reads: CASSLGGPSLYEQYF. The CDR3 DNA reads as TGCGCCAGCAGCTTGGGGGGACCATCCCTTTACGAGCAGTACTTC.

This clonotype was seen many times. The chain has TRBV29-1 and TRBJ2-3; the match to TRBD1 covers 9 bases. This CDR3 has 12 amino acids. V was pared by 6 bases and J by 4 bases, with 2 bases of the junction left unmatched. The V gene's germline CDR1 is SQVTM and CDR2 ANQGSEA. CDR3: CSVDRGADTQYF. CDR3 sequence (DNA): TGCAGCGTGGACAGGGGTGCAGATACGCAGTATTTT.

At least ten counts were recorded for this clonotype. The rearrangement links TRBV29-1 to TRBJ2-3; 8 bases line up with TRBD1. The CDR3 consists of 20 residues. The V segment lost 0 bases and the J segment 2 bases; nucleotides outside the gene matches: 19. Germline CDR1 SQVTM, CDR2 ANQGSEA. The CDR3 nucleotides read TGCAGCGTTGAAGATCCCTCCACGACCGGGACAGGCCTTACCACAGATACGCAGTATTTT. This encodes CSVEDPSTTGTGLTTDTQYF.

This clonotype was recorded many times. V gene TRBV28 combines with J gene TRBJ2-3; TRBD2 matches at 8 bases. V lost 6 bases and J lost 6; bases outside the gene matches: 8. Germline CDR1 and CDR2: MDHEN and SYDVKM. CDR3 length: 14 residues. CDR3 DNA: TGTGCCAGCAGGATGACTAGCGCCGCGGATACGCAGTATTTT. Its protein product is CASRMTSAADTQYF.

This clonotype came up many times. V and J are TRBV29-1 and TRBJ2-7; 12 bases agree with TRBD2. Germline V lookup: CDR1 SQVTM, CDR2 ANQGSEA. V was pared by 2 bases and J by 2 bases, with 4 bases of the junction left unmatched. The CDR3 covers 15 residues. The CDR3 loop reads CSVELTSGSAYEQYF. The CDR3 nucleotides read TGCAGCGTTGAATTGACTAGCGGGAGCGCCTACGAGCAGTACTTC.